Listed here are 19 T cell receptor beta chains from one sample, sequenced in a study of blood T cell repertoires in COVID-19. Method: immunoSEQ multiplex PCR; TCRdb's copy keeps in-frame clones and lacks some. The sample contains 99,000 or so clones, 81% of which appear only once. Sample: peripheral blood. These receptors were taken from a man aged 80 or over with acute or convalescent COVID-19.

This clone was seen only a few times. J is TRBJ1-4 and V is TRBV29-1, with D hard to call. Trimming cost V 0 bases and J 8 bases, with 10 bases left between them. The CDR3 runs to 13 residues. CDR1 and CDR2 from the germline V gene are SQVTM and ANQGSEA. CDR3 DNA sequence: TGCAGCGTTGAAGACCCAACTAGGGAAAAACTGTTTTTT. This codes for CSVEDPTREKLFF.

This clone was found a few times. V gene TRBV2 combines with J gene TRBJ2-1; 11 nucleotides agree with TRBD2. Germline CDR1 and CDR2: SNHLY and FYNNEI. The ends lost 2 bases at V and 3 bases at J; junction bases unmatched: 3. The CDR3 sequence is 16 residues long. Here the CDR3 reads CASSETGTSGYNEQFF. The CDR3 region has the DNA TGTGCCAGCAGTGAAACCGGGACTAGCGGCTACAATGAGCAGTTCTTC.

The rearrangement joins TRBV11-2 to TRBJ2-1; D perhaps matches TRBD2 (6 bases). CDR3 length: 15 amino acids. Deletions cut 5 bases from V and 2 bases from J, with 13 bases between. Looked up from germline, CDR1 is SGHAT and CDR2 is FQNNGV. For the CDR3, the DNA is TGTGCCAGCAGCCCTAGTGGGGGGACCTACAATGAGCAGTTCTTC. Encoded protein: CASSPSGGTYNEQFF.

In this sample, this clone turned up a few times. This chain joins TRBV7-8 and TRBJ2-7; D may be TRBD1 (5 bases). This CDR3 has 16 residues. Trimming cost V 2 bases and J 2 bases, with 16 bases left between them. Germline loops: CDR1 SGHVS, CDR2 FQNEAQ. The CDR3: CASSLRKGAVAYEQYF. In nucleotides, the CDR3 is TGTGCCAGCAGCTTAAGGAAAGGGGCCGTCGCCTACGAGCAGTACTTC.

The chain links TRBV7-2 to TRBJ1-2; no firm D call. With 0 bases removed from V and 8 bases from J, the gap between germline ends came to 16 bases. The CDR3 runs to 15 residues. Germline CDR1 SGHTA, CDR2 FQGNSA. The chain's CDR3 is CASSLAWSMSGGYTF. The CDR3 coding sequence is TGTGCCAGCAGCTTAGCGTGGTCCATGTCAGGCGGCTACACCTTC.

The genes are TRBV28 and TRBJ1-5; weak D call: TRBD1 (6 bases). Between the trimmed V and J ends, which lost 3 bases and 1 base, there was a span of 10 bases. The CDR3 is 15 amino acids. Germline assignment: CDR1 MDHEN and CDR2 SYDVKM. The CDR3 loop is CASSFSGASNQPQHF. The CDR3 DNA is TGTGCCAGCAGTTTTTCAGGGGCCAGCAATCAGCCCCAGCATTTT.

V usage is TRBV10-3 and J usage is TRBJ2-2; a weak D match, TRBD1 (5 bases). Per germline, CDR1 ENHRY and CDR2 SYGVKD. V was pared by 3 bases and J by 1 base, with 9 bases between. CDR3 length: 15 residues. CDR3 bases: TGTGCCATCAGTGATAGGCAGGGGAACACCGGGGAGCTGTTTTTT. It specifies CAISDRQGNTGELFF.

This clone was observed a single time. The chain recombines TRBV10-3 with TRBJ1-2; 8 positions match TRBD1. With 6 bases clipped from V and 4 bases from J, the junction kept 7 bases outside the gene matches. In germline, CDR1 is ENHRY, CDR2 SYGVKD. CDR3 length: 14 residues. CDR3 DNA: TGTGCCATCAGATTCGGACAGGGCGGCTATGGCTACACCTTC. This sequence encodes CAIRFGQGGYGYTF.

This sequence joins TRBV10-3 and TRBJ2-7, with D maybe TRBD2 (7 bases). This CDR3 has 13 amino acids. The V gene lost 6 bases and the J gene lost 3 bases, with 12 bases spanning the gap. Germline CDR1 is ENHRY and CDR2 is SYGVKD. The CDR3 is CAIRGGGHYEQYF. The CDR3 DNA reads TGTGCCATCAGGGGAGGGGGGCACTACGAGCAGTACTTC.

The CDR3 loop reads CAWSVGTVVDEQYF. The DNA for the CDR3 is TGTGCCTGGAGTGTAGGGACAGTCGTCGACGAGCAGTACTTC. The rearrangement uses TRBV30 and TRBJ2-7, with TRBD1 matching 7 bases. The junction had 7 bases not matched to a gene; V was cut back by 0 bases and J by 5 bases. Germline V CDR1 and CDR2: GTSNPN, SVGIG (reference sequence). The length of the CDR3 is 14 residues. Full variable domain (remainder filled in from reference TRBV30 and TRBJ2-7): SQTIHQWPATLVQPVGSPLSLECTVEGTSNPNLYWYRQAAGRGLQLLFYSVGIGQISSEVPQNLSASRPQDRQFILSSKKLLLSDSGFYLCAWSVGTVVDEQYFGPGTRLTVT.

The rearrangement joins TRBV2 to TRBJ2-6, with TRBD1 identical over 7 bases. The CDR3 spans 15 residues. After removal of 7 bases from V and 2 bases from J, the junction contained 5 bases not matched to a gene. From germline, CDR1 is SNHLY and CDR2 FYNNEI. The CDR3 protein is CASNPGQAGANVLTF. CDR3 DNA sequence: TGTGCCAGCAATCCCGGACAGGCTGGGGCCAACGTCCTGACTTTC.

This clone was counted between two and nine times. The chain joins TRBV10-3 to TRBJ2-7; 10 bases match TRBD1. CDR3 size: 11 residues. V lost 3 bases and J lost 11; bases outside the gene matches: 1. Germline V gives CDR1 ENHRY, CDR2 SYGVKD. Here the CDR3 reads CAISDGTGEYF. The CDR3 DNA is TGTGCCATCAGTGACGGGACAGGGGAGTACTTC.

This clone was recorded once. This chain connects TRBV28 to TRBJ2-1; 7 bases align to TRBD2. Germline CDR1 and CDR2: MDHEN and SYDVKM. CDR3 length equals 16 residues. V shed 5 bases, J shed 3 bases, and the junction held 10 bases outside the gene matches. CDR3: CASSPSSGNLYNEQFF. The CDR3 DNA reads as TGTGCCAGCAGTCCATCAAGCGGGAACCTCTACAATGAGCAGTTCTTC.

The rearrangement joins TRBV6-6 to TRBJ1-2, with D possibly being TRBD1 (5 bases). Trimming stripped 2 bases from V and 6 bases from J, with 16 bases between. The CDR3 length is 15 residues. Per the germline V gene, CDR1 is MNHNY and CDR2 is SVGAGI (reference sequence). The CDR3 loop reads CASSYPEEGLHGYTF. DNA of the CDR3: TGTGCCAGCAGTTACCCCGAGGAGGGACTACATGGCTACACCTTC.

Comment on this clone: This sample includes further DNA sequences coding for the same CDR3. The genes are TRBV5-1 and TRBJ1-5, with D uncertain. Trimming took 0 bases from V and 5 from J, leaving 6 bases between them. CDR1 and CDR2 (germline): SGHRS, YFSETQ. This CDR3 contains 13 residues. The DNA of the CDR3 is TGCGCCAGCAGCTTGGACGGGGATCAGCCCCAGCATTTT. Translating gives CASSLDGDQPQHF.

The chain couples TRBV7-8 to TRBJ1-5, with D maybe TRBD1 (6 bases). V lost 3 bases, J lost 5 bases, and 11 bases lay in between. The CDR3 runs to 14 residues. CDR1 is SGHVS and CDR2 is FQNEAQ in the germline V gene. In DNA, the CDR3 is TGTGCCAGCAGCTTTTGGAAGGGGGATCAGCCCCAGCATTTT. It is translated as CASSFWKGDQPQHF.

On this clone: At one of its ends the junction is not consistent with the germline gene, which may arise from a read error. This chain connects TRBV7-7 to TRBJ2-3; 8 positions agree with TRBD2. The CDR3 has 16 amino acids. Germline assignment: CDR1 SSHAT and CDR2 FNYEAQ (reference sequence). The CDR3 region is CASSPLGLGGTDTQYF. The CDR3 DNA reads TGTGCTAGCAGCCCCCTGGGACTAGGGGGCACAGATACGCAGTATTTT.

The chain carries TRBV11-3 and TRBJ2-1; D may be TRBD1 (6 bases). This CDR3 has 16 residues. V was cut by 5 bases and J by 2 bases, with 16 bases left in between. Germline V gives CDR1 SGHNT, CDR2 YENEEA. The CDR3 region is CASSPRGRVAYNEQFF. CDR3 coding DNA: TGTGCCAGCAGCCCCAGGGGCCGGGTGGCCTACAATGAGCAGTTCTTC.

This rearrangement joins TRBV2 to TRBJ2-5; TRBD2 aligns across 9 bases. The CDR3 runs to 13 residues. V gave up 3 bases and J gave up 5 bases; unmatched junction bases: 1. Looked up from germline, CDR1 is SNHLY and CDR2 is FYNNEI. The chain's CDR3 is CASSDAGGETQYF. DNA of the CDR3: TGTGCCAGCAGTGACGCGGGGGGGGAGACCCAGTACTTC.